Listed below are T cell receptor beta chains from one sample, sequenced in a study of blood T cells in healthy people across ages. TCRdb re-derived calls from the 5' RACE reads in MiXCR, one entry per CDR3 protein. The sample shows roughly 1.9 million distinct CDR3 sequences, roughly two fifths of them seen only once. The sequencing sample was made of blood. The receptors here all came from a human donor in good health. Both conserved end residues are part of each CDR3. The D gene is left open where the match is weak. Size is omitted from some rows. Given values are once, few, many or a class for expanded clones.

CATSRDFGVGAFF	TGTGCCACCAGCAGAGATTTCGGCGTAGGAGCTTTCTTT	TRBV15	.	.	TRBJ1-1
CASSLVGASQNIQYF	TGTGCCAGCAGCTTAGTGGGGGCCTCCCAAAACATTCAGTACTTC	TRBV7-8	.	.	TRBJ2-4
CASGQGASLTDTQYF	TGTGCCAGCGGACAGGGGGCTAGTCTTACAGATACGCAGTATTTT	TRBV5-8	TRBD1	.	TRBJ2-3
CASSPLGGDGTEAFF	TGTGCCAGCAGCCCCCTCGGGGGGGACGGTACTGAAGCTTTCTTT	TRBV14	.	.	TRBJ1-1
CASSFLGRATEAFF	TGCGCCAGCAGCTTCCTCGGCAGGGCCACTGAAGCTTTCTTT	TRBV5-1	.	.	TRBJ1-1
CSVNRGRETQYF	TGCAGCGTAAACAGGGGGCGGGAGACCCAGTACTTC	TRBV29-1	TRBD1	many	TRBJ2-5
CASSQEGTLGEKLFF	TGCGCCAGCAGCCAAGAGGGGACGTTAGGTGAAAAACTGTTTTTT	TRBV4-3	.	.	TRBJ1-4
CARLITTYEQYF	TGTGCCAGACTTATTACGACTTACGAGCAGTACTTC	TRBV6-2/TRBV6-3	.	.	TRBJ2-7
CASRVRDREAFF	TGTGCCAGCAGGGTCCGGGACAGGGAAGCTTTCTTT	TRBV6-2/TRBV6-3	TRBD1	.	TRBJ1-1
CASSTDRGGRDTQYF	TGCGCCAGCAGCACGGACAGGGGAGGTAGGGATACGCAGTATTTT	TRBV5-1	TRBD1	.	TRBJ2-3
CASSALGNTEAFF	TGTGCCAGCAGCGCCCTGGGGAACACTGAAGCTTTCTTT	TRBV5-5	.	few	TRBJ1-1
CASSDYLAGRGSTDTQYF	TGTGCCAGCAGCGATTATCTAGCGGGCCGAGGTAGCACAGATACGCAGTATTTT	TRBV7-2	TRBD2	.	TRBJ2-3
CASSYEGSSGANVLTF	TGTGCCAGCAGTTACGAAGGGAGCTCTGGGGCCAACGTCCTGACTTTC	TRBV6-5	.	.	TRBJ2-6
CAGRRGSYEQYF	TGTGCCGGACGTAGGGGATCCTACGAGCAGTACTTC	TRBV7-2	.	.	TRBJ2-7
CASSLAGQGYNEQFF	TGTGCCAGCAGCTTAGCGGGACAGGGGTACAATGAGCAGTTCTTC	TRBV7-9	TRBD1	many	TRBJ2-1
CASSPGTVDDSNQPQHF	TGTGCCAGCTCACCGGGGACAGTAGATGATAGCAATCAGCCCCAGCATTTT	TRBV18	TRBD1	few	TRBJ1-5
CASSQDRTSGGRHSETQYF	TGCGCCAGCAGCCAAGATCGCACTAGCGGGGGACGACATTCGGAGACCCAGTACTTC	TRBV4-3	TRBD2	.	TRBJ2-5
CASSPGRRGRAADYGYTF	TGTGCCAGCAGCCCCGGAAGGAGGGGCAGGGCTGCCGACTATGGCTACACCTTC	TRBV7-2	.	.	TRBJ1-2
CSFSGLENTEAFF	TGCAGCTTCTCAGGTCTAGAGAACACTGAAGCTTTCTTT	TRBV20-1	.	.	TRBJ1-1
CASSLGVDLAQYF	TGTGCCAGCAGCTTAGGTGTAGACCTGGCGCAGTATTTT	TRBV7-8	.	.	TRBJ2-3
CSARTGRDNGELFF	TGCAGTGCTAGGACAGGGAGAGACAACGGGGAGCTGTTTTTT	TRBV20-1	TRBD1	once	TRBJ2-2
CASSLAPPAGAYNEQFF	TGTGCCAGCAGCTTGGCACCCCCGGCGGGGGCTTACAATGAGCAGTTCTTC	TRBV7-2	.	.	TRBJ2-1
CSARTRKKGQSTDTQYF	TGCAGTGCTAGAACCAGAAAAAAGGGACAGAGCACAGATACGCAGTATTTT	TRBV20-1	TRBD1	many	TRBJ2-3
CASSNAIPITGYTF	TGTGCCAGCAGCAACGCCATCCCCATAACGGGCTACACCTTC	TRBV21-1	.	.	TRBJ1-2